Listed below are T cell receptor beta chains from one sample, sequenced in a study of T cells expressing NK-cell markers. TCRdb reprocessed the 5' RACE reads and keeps a single row for each CDR3 protein, giving no DNA. The listing contains 550,000 to 600,000 distinct CDR3 sequences. Sequenced material: blood T cells: a sorted CD56 or NKG2C T cell subset, CD4+ or CD8+ T cells, or bulk PBMC T cells (not recorded which). Receptors were obtained from a man aged 18 to 30 in good health. The CDR3 runs from the conserved cysteine through the conserved F or W.

V gene	J gene	CDR3 protein
TRBV2	TRBJ2-7	CASRGAGGPYEQYF
TRBV18	TRBJ2-1	CASSPPGTGGPNEQFF
TRBV12-3/TRBV12-4	TRBJ1-2	CASSPDRVIGYTF
TRBV29-1	TRBJ2-7	CSGRDRYEQYF
TRBV27	TRBJ2-7	CASSWGSTYEQYF
TRBV11-2	TRBJ1-2	CASSVTNYGYTF
TRBV25-1	TRBJ2-5	CASAGTGKETQYF
TRBV5-1	TRBJ2-1	CASSLTPSGVGSYNEQFF
TRBV27	TRBJ2-1	CASSSWTGPNEQFF
TRBV2	TRBJ1-1	CASRDRAGTEAFF
TRBV5-5	TRBJ1-2	CASSLEGYFQVYTF
TRBV5-1	TRBJ2-3	CASSLRPSGPSTDTQYF